This T cell receptor (beta chain) was sequenced during a study of T cell repertoires in cytomegalovirus infection. Study-wide background: Indicated by public TCR beta signatures were CMV infection and matching HLA type. Overall study findings and caveats: Pooled public TCR beta family frequency picked out CMV carriers with the relevant HLA. HLA-C-restricted CMV clonotypes gave the most frequent clonotype in two of eight donors.

Deletions cut 2 bases from V and 2 bases from J, with 8 bases between. This CDR3 is 13 amino acids long. Germline V CDR1 and CDR2: SGHTS, YDEGEE. Each CDR3 protein is one row after TCRdb ran MiXCR on the reads. The data show tens of thousands of distinct CDR3 sequences, 20% to 25% seen once. As concerns this clonotype: The antigen is undetermined.

The chain carries TRBV5-8 and TRBJ2-7, with D possibly being TRBD1 (6 bases). The material sequenced was PBMCs, sequenced either directly or after in vitro stimulation (not recorded which). The source is a human donor in good health (CMV status not recorded). Some clones in this sample may be carry-over from other donors' samples. The CDR3 sequence: CASSFGTTYEQYF. The CDR3 bases are TGTGCCAGCAGCTTCGGGACAACCTACGAGCAGTACTTC.